What follows describes a single TCR beta chain. The data were taken from a study of blood T cell repertoires in COVID-19. V was clipped by 4 bases and J by 2 bases; unmatched bases: 3. Germline V gene data show CDR1 as GTSNPN and CDR2 as SVGIG (reference sequence). The CDR3 consists of 13 residues. Authors' analysis steps: Using reference gene primer amplification, nucleated cell counts were estimated. The assay was immunoSEQ multiplex PCR, and TCRdb's table has in-frame clones only and misses some. That table supplies the V and J calls and clone size; D and trimming were determined from the DNA. Here the sample spans about 200,000 clones, roughly four fifths being singletons.

The chain recombines TRBV30 with TRBJ2-7, with 9 positions matching TRBD1. The TCR sequence derives from a woman aged 40 to 55 with active or convalescent COVID-19. Sequenced material: peripheral blood. CDR3 in DNA: TGTGCCTGGATCCGACAGGGGGCCTACGAGCAGTACTTC. It is translated as CAWIRQGAYEQYF.